The next 29 T cell receptor beta chains were all read from a single sample in a study of cytomegalovirus exposure and HLA in healthy donors (dated by TCRdb to the late 2010s). The library was produced with the immunoSEQ multiplex PCR assay. The clones in this table, taken by TCRdb from immuneACCESS, are in-frame only. Not every clone is retained; where verified, under half of the shortfall comes from an unresolved V gene, and the cause of the rest is unknown. A total of 100,000 to 150,000 clones appear in this sample, around nine tenths of them only once. 2% to 2.5% of the sample is taken by the ten largest. The source material was PBMCs. The receptors come from a woman aged 18-29 years in good health and CMV-seronegative.

The chain joins TRBV5-1 to TRBJ2-2, with 7 bases matching TRBD2. This CDR3 region has 18 residues. CDR1 is SGHRS and CDR2 is YFSETQ in the germline V gene. V gave up 0 bases and J gave up 3 bases; unmatched junction bases: 11. Here the CDR3 DNA reads TGCGCCAGCAGCTTGGATCGGGGAGGGCCCCGGGACACCGGGGAGCTGTTTTTT. Residues: CASSLDRGGPRDTGELFF. The full variable domain, completed using reference TRBV5-1 and TRBJ2-2, is KAGVTQTPRYLIKTRGQQVTLSCSPISGHRSVSWYQQTPGQGLQFLFEYFSETQRNKGNFPGRFSGRQFSNSRSEMNVSTLELGDSALYLCASSLDRGGPRDTGELFFGEGSRLTVL.

The chain employs TRBV6-5 and TRBJ2-7, with 8 bases aligning to TRBD1. Germline V CDR1 and CDR2: MNHEY, SVGAGI. The CDR3 contains 14 residues. Trimming removed 5 bases from V and 4 bases from J; junction bases left unmatched: 7. This chain's CDR3 is CASSDRTGRYEQYF. CDR3 nucleotides: TGTGCCAGCAGTGATCGGACAGGGAGGTACGAGCAGTACTTC.

This chain links TRBV19 with TRBJ1-3; maybe TRBD1 (5 bases). In germline, CDR1 is LNHDA, CDR2 SQIVND (reference sequence). Trimming pared 4 bases from V and 0 bases from J, leaving 7 bases between. The CDR3 loop spans 14 amino acids. The CDR3 is CASSTTASGNTIYF. CDR3 coding DNA: TGTGCCAGTAGTACGACAGCCTCTGGAAACACCATATATTTT. The whole variable domain, filled in from reference TRBV19 and TRBJ1-3, reads DGGITQSPKYLFRKEGQNVTLSCEQNLNHDAMYWYRQDPGQGLRLIYYSQIVNDFQKGDIAEGYSVSREKKESFPLTVTSAQKNPTAFYLCASSTTASGNTIYFGEGSWLTVV.

V is TRBV5-4 and J is TRBJ1-3; 9 nucleotides line up with TRBD1. The CDR3 runs 17 residues. Losses at the gene ends were 3 bases for V and 4 bases for J; bases not matched to a gene: 11. CDR1 is SGHNT and CDR2 is YYREEE in the germline V gene (reference sequence). Here the CDR3 DNA reads TGTGCCAGCAGCTCCTCCTTACAGGGGGCGCGGGGAAACACCATATATTTT. Translated, it gives CASSSSLQGARGNTIYF.

This clone was seen once. The chain carries TRBV19 and TRBJ2-1; TRBD1 matches at 7 bases. Germline lookup yields CDR1 LNHDA and CDR2 SQIVND (reference sequence). The V and J ends lost 0 bases and 4 bases, in that order; junction bases with no gene match: 3. The CDR3 loop spans 15 amino acids. The CDR3 region is CASSIEGRGYNEQFF. The CDR3 DNA reads TGTGCCAGTAGTATAGAGGGCAGGGGGTACAATGAGCAGTTCTTC.

The V gene is TRBV5-4, the J gene TRBJ2-5, with 7 nucleotides matching TRBD2. Germline V gives CDR1 SGHNT, CDR2 YYREEE (reference sequence). J was trimmed by 2 bases and V by 0 bases; bases with no gene match: 1. There are 14 residues in the CDR3. CDR3 sequence: CASSLASGQETQYF. Here the CDR3 DNA reads TGTGCCAGCAGCTTGGCTAGCGGACAAGAGACCCAGTACTTC.

The chain links TRBV19 to TRBJ1-5; 8 nucleotides agree with TRBD1. Germline CDR1 and CDR2: LNHDA and SQIVND (reference sequence). V shed 8 bases and J 4 bases; nucleotides not matched to a gene: 10. CDR3 size: 15 residues. In DNA form, the CDR3 reads TGTGCCAGTCGACCACAGGGGGTAAGGAATCAGCCCCAGCATTTT. Amino acid sequence: CASRPQGVRNQPQHF.

The chain uses TRBV1 and TRBJ2-7; the table gives TRBD2 as D, unverified against the DNA. TRBV1 is a pseudogene segment. CDR3 size: 18 residues. CDR3 coding DNA: TGCACCAGCAGCCAAGATCGGGGCGTACTAGCGGGAGGGCTTGAGCAGTACTTC. It encodes CTSSQDRGVLAGGLEQYF.

The CDR3 region has the DNA TGTGCCAGCAGTGACCCACAGGGGAGAAACACCATATATTTT. Amino acid sequence: CASSDPQGRNTIYF. This rearrangement joins TRBV6-1 to TRBJ1-3; TRBD1 matches at 7 bases. CDR3 length equals 14 residues. The germline V gene encodes CDR1 MNHNS and CDR2 SASEGT. The ends lost 3 bases at V and 5 bases at J; junction bases unmatched: 4.

The CDR3 region has the DNA TGCGCCAGCAGCTTTGGCCTAGCGGGAGGGGAGGAGCAGTACTTC. It encodes CASSFGLAGGEEQYF. V usage is TRBV5-1 and J usage is TRBJ2-7; 12 nucleotides align to TRBD2. Germline CDR1 and CDR2: SGHRS and YFSETQ. The CDR3 length is 15 residues. The J segment lost 7 bases and the V segment lost 2 bases, leaving 7 bases of the junction unmatched.

The chain joins TRBV11-2 to TRBJ2-2, with 8 bases lining up with TRBD1. The CDR3 has 14 amino acids. CDR1 and CDR2 (germline): SGHAT, FQNNGV. Losses at the gene ends were 5 bases for V and 5 bases for J; bases not matched to a gene: 4. CDR3 coding DNA: TGTGCCAGCAGCAGGACAGGGCGAACCGGGGAGCTGTTTTTT. Translation: CASSRTGRTGELFF.

V is TRBV11-2 and J is TRBJ2-1, with D possibly matching TRBD1 (6 bases). The germline CDR1 and CDR2 sequences are SGHAT and FQNNGV. Trimming took 5 bases from V and 2 from J, leaving 19 bases between them. CDR3 length: 17 amino acids. The CDR3 loop reads CASSGFSGERTYNEQFF. In nucleotides, the CDR3 is TGTGCCAGCAGCGGTTTTTCAGGGGAGAGAACCTACAATGAGCAGTTCTTC.

The rearrangement uses TRBV7-9 and TRBJ2-7; 12 bases align to TRBD2. Trimming removed 6 bases from V and 7 bases from J; junction bases left unmatched: 7. The CDR3 spans 14 residues. Per the germline V gene, CDR1 is SEHNR and CDR2 is FQNEAQ (reference sequence). The CDR3 nucleotides are TGTGCCAGCAGTGATCTAGCGGGAGGGGAAGAGCAGTACTTC. It translates to CASSDLAGGEEQYF. Drawing the rest from reference TRBV7-9 and TRBJ2-7, the complete variable domain is DTGVSQNPRHKITKRGQNVTFRCDPISEHNRLYWYRQTLGQGPEFLTYFQNEAQLEKSRLLSDRFSAERPKGSFSTLEIQRTEQGDSAMYLCASSDLAGGEEQYFGPGTRLTVT.

This chain uses TRBV13 with TRBJ2-7, with D unclear. V dropped 4 bases and J dropped 0 bases, with 7 bases sitting between them. From germline, CDR1 is PRHDT and CDR2 FYEKMQ (reference sequence). CDR3 length equals 13 residues. The CDR3 bases are TGTGCCAGCAGCTACACAGTCTCCTACGAGCAGTACTTC. Translating it yields CASSYTVSYEQYF.

This chain connects TRBV27 to TRBJ2-7, with 9 nucleotides matching TRBD2. Germline loops: CDR1 MNHEY, CDR2 SMNVEV (reference sequence). J was trimmed by 0 bases and V by 6 bases; bases with no gene match: 6. CDR3 length equals 15 residues. CDR3 nucleotide sequence: TGTGCCAGCAGCCCCCTAGCGGGACCCTCCTACGAGCAGTACTTC. Translation: CASSPLAGPSYEQYF.

The chain carries TRBV4-1 and TRBJ2-2; TRBD2 aligns across 10 bases. The length of the CDR3 is 19 residues. Per germline, CDR1 MGHRA and CDR2 YSYEKL. V was clipped by 4 bases and J by 6 bases; unmatched bases: 17. The CDR3: CASSRFALFLAGVSGELFF. The CDR3 DNA is TGCGCCAGCAGCCGCTTCGCACTCTTTCTAGCGGGAGTGTCCGGGGAGCTGTTTTTT.

The V and J genes are TRBV5-5 and TRBJ2-3, with D possibly being TRBD1 (6 bases). The germline V and J ends were trimmed by 4 bases and 8 bases, with 26 bases remaining between them. Germline V gene data show CDR1 as SGHKS and CDR2 as YYEKEE (reference sequence). The length of the CDR3 is 17 residues. This CDR3 reads CASSLVFRGPRSGTQYF. CDR3 DNA: TGTGCCAGCAGCCTCGTTTTCAGGGGCCCACGATCCGGTACGCAGTATTTT.

This chain uses TRBV15 with TRBJ2-7, with 8 bases matching TRBD1. CDR3 length equals 12 residues. Germline V gene data show CDR1 as LNHNV and CDR2 as YYDKDF (reference sequence). V trimming: 11 bases; J trimming: 3 bases; junction bases outside the gene matches: 6. CDR3 coding DNA: TGTGCCGCCGGGACAGGAGTCTACGAGCAGTACTTC. Its protein product is CAAGTGVYEQYF.

V gene TRBV5-4 combines with J gene TRBJ2-3; 11 bases align to TRBD2. The germline gives CDR1 SGHNT, CDR2 YYREEE (reference sequence). This CDR3 contains 16 residues. Losses at the gene ends were 0 bases for V and 1 base for J; bases not matched to a gene: 1. The CDR3 DNA reads TGTGCCAGCAGCTTGGAGGGACTAGCGGGCACAGATACGCAGTATTTT. Its protein is CASSLEGLAGTDTQYF. Full variable domain (outside the CDR3, taken from reference TRBV5-4 and TRBJ2-3): ETGVTQSPTHLIKTRGQQVTLRCSSQSGHNTVSWYQQALGQGPQFIFQYYREEENGRGNFPPRFSGLQFPNYSSELNVNALELDDSALYLCASSLEGLAGTDTQYFGPGTRLTVL.

The rearrangement joins TRBV7-2 to TRBJ2-5; D ambiguous. With 4 bases removed from V and 7 bases from J, the gap between germline ends came to 10 bases. The CDR3 sequence is 12 residues long. Germline CDR1 and CDR2: SGHTA and FQGNSA. The CDR3 coding sequence is TGTGCCAGCAGCTGGCCCTCAGGGACCCAGTACTTC. Translated: CASSWPSGTQYF.

The chain has TRBV4-1 and TRBJ2-7; D is perhaps TRBD2 (5 bases). Trimming left V 2 bases short and J 3 bases short, with 14 bases between. Germline V gives CDR1 MGHRA, CDR2 YSYEKL. CDR3 length: 15 residues. CDR3 nucleotide sequence: TGCGCCAGCAGCCAATCAGAGGGCCTGGGCTACGAGCAGTACTTC. Its protein is CASSQSEGLGYEQYF.

The chain combines TRBV5-1 with TRBJ2-1; 13 nucleotides agree with TRBD2. Germline loops: CDR1 SGHRS, CDR2 YFSETQ. V was pared by 4 bases and J by 8 bases, with 6 bases of the junction left unmatched. This CDR3 comprises 15 residues. The CDR3 region is CASSLTSGRLDEQFF. The CDR3 DNA is TGCGCCAGCAGCCTGACTAGCGGGAGGTTGGATGAGCAGTTCTTC.

The genes are TRBV30 and TRBJ2-5; tentatively, D is TRBD2 (5 bases). Trimming removed 0 bases from V and 2 bases from J, with 13 bases in between. The CDR3 extends over 15 amino acids. Germline V gives CDR1 GTSNPN, CDR2 SVGIG (reference sequence). The CDR3 here is CAWSVRSSVQETQYF. The DNA of the CDR3 is TGTGCCTGGAGTGTACGGAGTAGCGTGCAAGAGACCCAGTACTTC.

Concerning this clone itself: The sample carries other DNA sequences with the same CDR3. The gene calls are TRBV7-9 and TRBJ1-5; TRBD1 aligns across 7 bases. The germline CDR1 and CDR2 sequences are SEHNR and FQNEAQ (reference sequence). Germline trimming cut 1 base from V and 7 bases from J; bases unmatched to any gene: 4. This CDR3 region has 14 residues. CDR3 coding DNA: TGTGCCAGCAGCTTAGGAGGGGGCGGACAGCCCCAGCATTTT. Amino acid sequence: CASSLGGGGQPQHF.

The rearrangement uses TRBV4-1 and TRBJ2-7; 12 nucleotides line up with TRBD2. The CDR3 is 17 residues long. Trimming cost V 3 bases and J 4 bases; bases outside gene matches: 10. CDR1 is MGHRA and CDR2 is YSYEKL in the germline V gene. CDR3 amino acids: CASSQMSSGRAVYEQYF. The CDR3 DNA follows: TGCGCCAGCAGCCAGATGTCTAGCGGGAGGGCCGTGTACGAGCAGTACTTC.

V gene TRBV7-2 combines with J gene TRBJ2-2; D unclear. The CDR3 totals 14 residues. The V gene lost 0 bases and the J gene lost 2 bases, with 4 bases spanning the gap. Germline-derived CDR1 and CDR2 are SGHTA and FQGNSA. The CDR3 reads CASSLAGNTGELFF. In DNA form, the CDR3 reads TGTGCCAGCAGCTTAGCCGGTAACACCGGGGAGCTGTTTTTT.

This clone has just a few counts. The chain carries TRBV13 and TRBJ2-1, with D perhaps matching TRBD1 (6 bases). Looked up from germline, CDR1 is PRHDT and CDR2 is FYEKMQ (reference sequence). The CDR3 has 17 residues. V lost 1 base and J 5 bases, leaving 18 bases between the germline ends. CDR3 sequence: CASSLVDRSITDNEQFF. The CDR3 region has the DNA TGTGCCAGCAGCTTAGTTGACAGGTCGATTACAGACAATGAGCAGTTCTTC.

The rearrangement joins TRBV19 to TRBJ2-7; 7 nucleotides agree with TRBD1. Trimming removed 4 bases from V and 6 bases from J; junction bases left unmatched: 12. This CDR3 is built from 15 residues. The germline V gene encodes CDR1 LNHDA and CDR2 SQIVND (reference sequence). The CDR3: CASSNPRDSFSEQYF. CDR3 DNA: TGTGCCAGTAGTAACCCCCGGGACAGTTTTAGCGAGCAGTACTTC.

The chain is built from TRBV11-3 and TRBJ1-2; D is ambiguous. V was cut by 1 base and J by 1 base, with 7 bases left in between. This CDR3 comprises 14 residues. Germline V CDR1 and CDR2: SGHNT, YENEEA. Here the CDR3 reads CASSLAPNNYGYTF. CDR3 DNA: TGTGCCAGCAGCTTAGCTCCTAATAACTATGGCTACACCTTC.